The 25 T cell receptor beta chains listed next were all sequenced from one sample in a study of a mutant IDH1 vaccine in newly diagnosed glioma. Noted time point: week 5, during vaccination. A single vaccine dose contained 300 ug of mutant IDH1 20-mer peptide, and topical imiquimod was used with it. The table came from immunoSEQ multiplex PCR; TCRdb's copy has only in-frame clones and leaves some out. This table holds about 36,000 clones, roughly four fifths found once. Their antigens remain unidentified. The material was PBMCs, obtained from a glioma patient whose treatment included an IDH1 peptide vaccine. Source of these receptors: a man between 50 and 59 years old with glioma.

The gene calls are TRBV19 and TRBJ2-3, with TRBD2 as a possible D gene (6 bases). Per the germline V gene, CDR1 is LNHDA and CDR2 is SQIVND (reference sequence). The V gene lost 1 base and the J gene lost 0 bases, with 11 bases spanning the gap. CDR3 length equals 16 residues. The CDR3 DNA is TGTGCCAGTAGTATAGTAGGTAGCGGCAGCACAGATACGCAGTATTTT. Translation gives CASSIVGSGSTDTQYF.

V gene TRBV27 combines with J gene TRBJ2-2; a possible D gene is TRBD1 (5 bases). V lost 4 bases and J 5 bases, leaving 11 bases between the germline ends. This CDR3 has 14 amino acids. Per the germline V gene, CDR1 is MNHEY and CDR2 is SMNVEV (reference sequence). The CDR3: CASSSGMGTGELFF. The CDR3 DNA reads TGTGCCAGCAGTTCAGGGATGGGTACCGGGGAGCTGTTTTTT.

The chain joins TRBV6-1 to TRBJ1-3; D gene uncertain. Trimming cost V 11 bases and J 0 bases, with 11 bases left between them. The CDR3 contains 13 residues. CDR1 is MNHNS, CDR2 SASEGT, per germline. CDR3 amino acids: CAYKGGSGNTIYF. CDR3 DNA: TGTGCCTATAAGGGCGGCTCTGGAAACACCATATATTTT.

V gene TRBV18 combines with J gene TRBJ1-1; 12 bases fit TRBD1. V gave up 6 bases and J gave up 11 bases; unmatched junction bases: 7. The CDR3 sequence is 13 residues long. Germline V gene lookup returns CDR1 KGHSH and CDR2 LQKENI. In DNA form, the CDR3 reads TGTGCCAGCTCGTTCCGGGACAGGGGGCATGCTTTCTTT. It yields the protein CASSFRDRGHAFF.

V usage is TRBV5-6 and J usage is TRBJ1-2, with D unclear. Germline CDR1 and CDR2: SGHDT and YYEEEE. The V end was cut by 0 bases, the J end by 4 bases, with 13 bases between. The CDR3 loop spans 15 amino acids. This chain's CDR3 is CASSLELGVSYGYTF. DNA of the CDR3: TGTGCCAGCAGCTTGGAGTTGGGTGTTTCCTATGGCTACACCTTC.

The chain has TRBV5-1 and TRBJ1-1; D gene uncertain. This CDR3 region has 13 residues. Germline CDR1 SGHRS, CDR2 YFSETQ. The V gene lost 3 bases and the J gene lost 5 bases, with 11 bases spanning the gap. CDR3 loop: CASSYEVGTEAFF. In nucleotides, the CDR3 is TGCGCCAGCAGCTACGAGGTTGGGACTGAAGCTTTCTTT.

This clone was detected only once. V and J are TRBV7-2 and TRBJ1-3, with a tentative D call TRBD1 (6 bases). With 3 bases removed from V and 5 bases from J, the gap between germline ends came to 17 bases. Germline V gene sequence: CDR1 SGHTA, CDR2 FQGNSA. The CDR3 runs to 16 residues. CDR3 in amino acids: CASSFSTPGQRNTIYF. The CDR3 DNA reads TGTGCCAGCAGCTTTTCTACCCCGGGACAACGAAACACCATATATTTT.

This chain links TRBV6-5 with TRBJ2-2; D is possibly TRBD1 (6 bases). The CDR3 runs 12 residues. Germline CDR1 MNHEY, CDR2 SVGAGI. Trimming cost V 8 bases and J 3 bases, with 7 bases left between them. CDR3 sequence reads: CASHRDTGELFF. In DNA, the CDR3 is TGTGCCAGCCACAGGGACACCGGGGAGCTGTTTTTT.

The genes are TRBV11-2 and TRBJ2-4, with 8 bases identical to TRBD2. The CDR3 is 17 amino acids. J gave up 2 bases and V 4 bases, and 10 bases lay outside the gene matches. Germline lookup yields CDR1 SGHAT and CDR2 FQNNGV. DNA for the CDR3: TGTGCCAGCAGCTGGGAAGCGGGAGCCGGGTCCAAAAACATTCAGTACTTC. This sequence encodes CASSWEAGAGSKNIQYF.

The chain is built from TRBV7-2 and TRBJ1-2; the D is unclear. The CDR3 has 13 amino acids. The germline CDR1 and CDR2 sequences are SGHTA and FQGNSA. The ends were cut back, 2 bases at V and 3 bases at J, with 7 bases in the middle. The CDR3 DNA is TGTGCCAGCAGCTTATTTGGGGACTATGGCTACACCTTC. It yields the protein CASSLFGDYGYTF.

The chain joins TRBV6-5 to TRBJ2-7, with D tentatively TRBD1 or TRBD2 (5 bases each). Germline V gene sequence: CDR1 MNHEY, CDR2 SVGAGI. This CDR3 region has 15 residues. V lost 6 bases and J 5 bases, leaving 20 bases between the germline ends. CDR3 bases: TGTGCCAGCAGATCCTCCGGGACCGGGATCCACGAGCAGTACTTC. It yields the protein CASRSSGTGIHEQYF.

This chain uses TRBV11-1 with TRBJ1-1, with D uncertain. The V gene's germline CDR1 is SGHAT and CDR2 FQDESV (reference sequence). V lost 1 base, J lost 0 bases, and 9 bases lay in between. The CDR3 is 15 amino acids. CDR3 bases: TGTGCCAGCAGCTTAGTTTCTGCAATGAACACTGAAGCTTTCTTT. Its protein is CASSLVSAMNTEAFF.

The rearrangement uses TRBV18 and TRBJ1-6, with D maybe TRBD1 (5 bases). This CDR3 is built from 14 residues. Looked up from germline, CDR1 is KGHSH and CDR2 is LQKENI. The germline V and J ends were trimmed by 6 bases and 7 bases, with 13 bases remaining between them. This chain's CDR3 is CASSPTGVNSPLHF. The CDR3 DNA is TGTGCCAGCTCCCCTACGGGGGTCAATTCACCCCTCCACTTT.

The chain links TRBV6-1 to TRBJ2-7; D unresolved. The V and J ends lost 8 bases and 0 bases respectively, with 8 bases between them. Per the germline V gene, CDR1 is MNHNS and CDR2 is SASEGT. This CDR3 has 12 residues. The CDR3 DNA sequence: TGTGCCAGCGGCAGGAGCTCCTACGAGCAGTACTTC. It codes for CASGRSSYEQYF.

The CDR3 spells CARSLARDRGNTEAFF. Written as DNA, the CDR3 is TGTGCCAGAAGCTTGGCCAGGGACAGGGGAAACACTGAAGCTTTCTTT. The chain has TRBV5-3 and TRBJ1-1, with 10 bases lining up with TRBD1. TRBV5-3 is designated an ORF whose function remains uncertain. This CDR3 is 16 amino acids long. Trimming at V came to 0 bases and at J to 2 bases, leaving 4 bases not matched to a gene.

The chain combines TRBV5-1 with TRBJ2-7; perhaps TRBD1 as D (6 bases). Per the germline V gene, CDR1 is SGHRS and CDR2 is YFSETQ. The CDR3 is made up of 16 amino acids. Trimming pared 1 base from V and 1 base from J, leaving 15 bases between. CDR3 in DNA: TGCGCCAGCAGCTTGTGGGTTAGCAGGGGATCCTACGAGCAGTACTTC. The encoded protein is CASSLWVSRGSYEQYF.

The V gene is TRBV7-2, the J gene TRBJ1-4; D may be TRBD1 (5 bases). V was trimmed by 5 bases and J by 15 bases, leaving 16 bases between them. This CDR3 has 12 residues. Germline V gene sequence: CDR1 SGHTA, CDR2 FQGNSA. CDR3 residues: CASSHRKGRVFF. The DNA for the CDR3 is TGTGCCAGCAGCCACCGGAAGGGGAGAGTGTTTTTT.

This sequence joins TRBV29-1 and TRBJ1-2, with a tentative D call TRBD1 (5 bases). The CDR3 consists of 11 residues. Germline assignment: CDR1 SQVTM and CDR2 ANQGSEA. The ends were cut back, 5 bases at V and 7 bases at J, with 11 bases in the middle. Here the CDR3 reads CSVWGNGGYTF. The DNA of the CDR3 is TGCAGCGTTTGGGGGAATGGTGGCTACACCTTC. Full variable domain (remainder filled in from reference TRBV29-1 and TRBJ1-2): SAVISQKPSRDICQRGTSLTIQCQVDSQVTMMFWYRQQPGQSLTLIATANQGSEATYESGFVIDKFPISRPNLTFSTLTVSNMSPEDSSIYLCSVWGNGGYTFGSGTRLTVV.

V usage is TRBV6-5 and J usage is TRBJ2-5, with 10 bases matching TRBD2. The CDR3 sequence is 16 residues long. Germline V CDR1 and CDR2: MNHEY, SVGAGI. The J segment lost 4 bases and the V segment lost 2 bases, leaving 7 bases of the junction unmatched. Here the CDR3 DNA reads TGTGCCAGCAGTTACAAGGCTAGCGGGAGCCTAGAGACCCAGTACTTC. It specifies CASSYKASGSLETQYF.

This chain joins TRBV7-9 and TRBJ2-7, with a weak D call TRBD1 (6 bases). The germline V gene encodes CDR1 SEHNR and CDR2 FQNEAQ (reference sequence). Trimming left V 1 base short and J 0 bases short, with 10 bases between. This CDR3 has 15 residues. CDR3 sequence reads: CASSLGDNPSYEQYF. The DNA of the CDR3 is TGTGCCAGCAGCTTAGGGGACAACCCCTCCTACGAGCAGTACTTC.

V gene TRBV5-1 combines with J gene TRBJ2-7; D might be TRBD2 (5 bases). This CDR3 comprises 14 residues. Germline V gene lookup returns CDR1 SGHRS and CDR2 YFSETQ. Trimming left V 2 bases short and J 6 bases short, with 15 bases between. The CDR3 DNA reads TGCGCCAGCAGCTTTGGAGGCTCGGGGATCGAGCAGTACTTC. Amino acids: CASSFGGSGIEQYF.

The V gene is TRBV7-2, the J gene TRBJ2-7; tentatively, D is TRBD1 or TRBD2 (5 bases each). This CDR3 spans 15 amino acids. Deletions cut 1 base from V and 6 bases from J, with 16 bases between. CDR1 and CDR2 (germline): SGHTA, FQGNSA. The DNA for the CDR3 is TGTGCCAGCAGCTTAGGGTTTGGGGGTGCGGGCGAGCAGTACTTC. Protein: CASSLGFGGAGEQYF.

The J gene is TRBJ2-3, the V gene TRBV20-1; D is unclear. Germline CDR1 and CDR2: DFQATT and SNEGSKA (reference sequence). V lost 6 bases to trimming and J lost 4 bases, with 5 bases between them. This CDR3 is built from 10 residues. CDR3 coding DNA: TGCAGTGCCTTTTCAGATACGCAGTATTTT. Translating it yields CSAFSDTQYF.

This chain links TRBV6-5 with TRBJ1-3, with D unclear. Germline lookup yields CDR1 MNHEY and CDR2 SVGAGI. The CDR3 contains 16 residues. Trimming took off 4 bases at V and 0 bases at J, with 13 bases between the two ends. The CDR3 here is CASSSQPYSSGNTIYF. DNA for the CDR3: TGTGCCAGCAGTTCCCAGCCTTACAGCTCTGGAAACACCATATATTTT.

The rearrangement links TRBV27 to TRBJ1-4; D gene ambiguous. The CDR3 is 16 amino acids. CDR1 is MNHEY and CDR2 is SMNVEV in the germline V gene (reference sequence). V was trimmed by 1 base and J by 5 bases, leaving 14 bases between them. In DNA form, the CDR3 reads TGTGCCAGCAGTTTATTGGGTACGGTTCGGAATGAAAAACTGTTTTTT. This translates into CASSLLGTVRNEKLFF.